The 25 T cell receptor beta chains below come from one sample, sequenced in a study of T cell responses to AZD1222 COVID-19 vaccine. Data came from immunoSEQ multiplex PCR; TCRdb stores just in-frame clones and leaves some out. The repertoire holds roughly 110,000 clones, about 90% seen once, with about 8.1% in the top ten. This specimen was peripheral blood, taken 28 days after the second AZD1222 dose. These receptors were taken from an adult who received the AZD1222 COVID-19 vaccine.

This clone was detected only once. The rearrangement joins TRBV27 to TRBJ2-7, with 11 bases identical to TRBD2. This CDR3 is 16 amino acids long. Germline CDR1 and CDR2: MNHEY and SMNVEV (reference sequence). Germline trimming cut 6 bases from V and 4 bases from J; bases unmatched to any gene: 11. The DNA for the CDR3 is TGTGCCAGCAGAAGGGGTTCTAGCGGGAGGATGTACGAGCAGTACTTC. It is translated as CASRRGSSGRMYEQYF.

The gene calls are TRBV7-9 and TRBJ2-7; no reliable D call. There are 12 residues in the CDR3. Per germline, CDR1 SEHNR and CDR2 FQNEAQ (reference sequence). V lost 3 bases, J lost 0 bases, and 3 bases lay in between. The CDR3 region has the DNA TGTGCCAGCAGCTTCCGCTCCTACGAGCAGTACTTC. Protein sequence: CASSFRSYEQYF. Complete variable domain (other parts from reference TRBV7-9 and TRBJ2-7): DTGVSQNPRHKITKRGQNVTFRCDPISEHNRLYWYRQTLGQGPEFLTYFQNEAQLEKSRLLSDRFSAERPKGSFSTLEIQRTEQGDSAMYLCASSFRSYEQYFGPGTRLTVT.

The CDR3 bases are TGTGCCAGCAGTTACGGAGACAGGGACACCGGGGAGCTGTTTTTT. Its translation is CASSYGDRDTGELFF. The rearrangement uses TRBV6-5 and TRBJ2-2; 7 nucleotides align to TRBD1. Trimming removed 2 bases from V and 3 bases from J; junction bases left unmatched: 3. Germline loops: CDR1 MNHEY, CDR2 SVGAGI. CDR3 size: 15 residues.

This clone was recorded once. V gene TRBV10-3 combines with J gene TRBJ2-7, with D possibly TRBD2 on 7 matching bases. Germline V lookup: CDR1 ENHRY, CDR2 SYGVKD. Trimming stripped 3 bases from V and 3 bases from J, with 15 bases between. The CDR3 has 15 residues. CDR3 amino acids: CAISDITGTNYEQYF. DNA for the CDR3: TGTGCCATCAGTGATATAACAGGGACTAACTACGAGCAGTACTTC.

As regards this clone: Other DNA sequences from this sample encode an identical CDR3 as well. This chain connects TRBV19 to TRBJ2-7; D may be TRBD1 (5 bases). With 4 bases removed from V and 4 bases from J, the gap between germline ends came to 8 bases. The CDR3 is made up of 12 amino acids. Per the germline V gene, CDR1 is LNHDA and CDR2 is SQIVND (reference sequence). The CDR3 region is CASSRQGYEQYF. As DNA, the CDR3 is TGTGCCAGTAGTAGGCAGGGTTACGAGCAGTACTTC.

Regarding this clone: Other DNA sequences within the sample encode an identical CDR3. V and J are TRBV7-2 and TRBJ1-1, with D tentatively TRBD1 (6 bases). This CDR3 has 14 amino acids. V lost 0 bases and J lost 4, with 9 bases in between. CDR1 SGHTA and CDR2 FQGNSA come from the germline V gene. DNA of the CDR3: TGTGCCAGCAGCTTAGCGTGGGGGCGCACTGAAGCTTTCTTT. Translating gives CASSLAWGRTEAFF.

J is TRBJ1-2 and V is TRBV18, with D possibly TRBD1 on 6 matching bases. Trimming left V 6 bases short and J 4 bases short, with 18 bases between. This CDR3 has 15 residues. The germline V gene has CDR1 KGHSH and CDR2 LQKENI. CDR3 amino acids: CASSQKKQGLYGYTF. CDR3 DNA sequence: TGTGCCAGCTCCCAAAAAAAACAGGGACTCTATGGCTACACCTTC.

The CDR3 spells CASSKFRFNTEAFF. The DNA for the CDR3 is TGTGCCAGCAGCAAATTCCGGTTTAACACTGAAGCTTTCTTT. The V call is TRBV21-1, the J call TRBJ1-1. TRBV21-1 is assigned pseudogene status. This CDR3 is 14 amino acids long.

The chain employs TRBV7-2 and TRBJ2-2; D call uncertain. V shed 6 bases and J shed 4 bases, with 15 bases lying between them. Germline assignment: CDR1 SGHTA and CDR2 FQGNSA. CDR3 length: 15 residues. Here the CDR3 DNA reads TGTGCCAGCAGTTTGGCTAGGGAAATCACCGGGGAGCTGTTTTTT. Its translation is CASSLAREITGELFF.

This chain connects TRBV28 to TRBJ1-2; 9 bases are shared with TRBD1. This CDR3 is 16 amino acids long. With 3 bases clipped from V and 4 bases from J, the junction kept 9 bases outside the gene matches. Germline CDR1 reads MDHEN; CDR2 reads SYDVKM. This CDR3 reads CASSFYRDRVGYGYTF. CDR3 bases: TGTGCCAGCAGTTTCTACCGGGACAGGGTAGGCTATGGCTACACCTTC.

This clone has a single count. V is TRBV3-1 (or the pseudogene TRBV3-2) and J is TRBJ2-7; TRBD2 agrees at 14 bases. V shed 6 bases and J 4 bases; nucleotides not matched to a gene: 5. Germline CDR1 is LGHDT and CDR2 is YNNKEL (reference sequence). The CDR3 spans 15 residues. The CDR3 reads CASRSGLAGGYEQYF. The CDR3 region has the DNA TGTGCCAGCAGATCAGGACTAGCGGGGGGTTACGAGCAGTACTTC.

This rearrangement joins TRBV30 to TRBJ1-4, with TRBD1 as a possible D gene (5 bases). V was pared by 0 bases and J by 8 bases, with 16 bases between. This CDR3 has 15 amino acids. The V gene's germline CDR1 is GTSNPN and CDR2 SVGIG (reference sequence). The CDR3 is CAWSVPGGVEEKLFF. CDR3 in DNA: TGTGCCTGGAGTGTACCTGGAGGGGTCGAGGAAAAACTGTTTTTT.

The rearrangement joins TRBV5-4 to TRBJ1-1; D is unclear. The V end lost 1 base, the J end lost 1 base, and 14 bases lay between the germline ends. The germline V gene has CDR1 SGHNT and CDR2 YYREEE (reference sequence). The CDR3 length is 16 residues. The CDR3 is CASSLSIAHPNTEAFF. CDR3 sequence (DNA): TGTGCCAGCAGCTTGTCTATCGCACACCCGAACACTGAAGCTTTCTTT.

The rearrangement joins TRBV4-2 to TRBJ1-4; no firm D call. The germline V gene encodes CDR1 LGHNA and CDR2 YNFKEQ. Trimming took off 1 base at V and 4 bases at J, with 4 bases between the two ends. The CDR3 is 13 residues long. CDR3 nucleotides: TGTGCCAGCAGCCAAGTCCTTAATGAAAAACTGTTTTTT. It is translated as CASSQVLNEKLFF.

This clone appeared a single time. J is TRBJ2-2 and V is TRBV6-2 or TRBV6-3; TRBD2 matches 14 bases. The CDR3 extends over 18 amino acids. Trimming removed 6 bases from V and 5 bases from J; junction bases left unmatched: 11. The germline V gene has CDR1 MNHEY and CDR2 SVGEGT. CDR3 coding DNA: TGTGCCAGCAGCCCAAGGGGACTAGCGGGAGAACGGACCGGGGAGCTGTTTTTT. Amino acid sequence: CASSPRGLAGERTGELFF.

The chain couples TRBV7-2 to TRBJ2-7; D unresolved. This CDR3 is 14 amino acids long. Trimming removed 4 bases from V and 2 bases from J, with 12 bases in between. Per germline, CDR1 SGHTA and CDR2 FQGNSA. CDR3 residues: CASSSGRPAYEQYF. CDR3 DNA sequence: TGTGCCAGCAGCTCGGGTCGTCCGGCCTACGAGCAGTACTTC.

This chain links TRBV28 with TRBJ1-4, with 11 bases identical to TRBD1. J gave up 5 bases and V 5 bases, and 7 bases lay outside the gene matches. The CDR3 sequence is 16 residues long. CDR1 and CDR2 from the germline V gene are MDHEN and SYDVKM. Here the CDR3 reads CASSRDRGALNEKLFF. DNA of the CDR3: TGTGCCAGCAGTAGGGACAGGGGGGCCCTAAATGAAAAACTGTTTTTT.

The CDR3 is CASQTGESTGGEPQHF. The CDR3, as DNA: TGTGCCAGTCAAACAGGGGAATCAACAGGAGGGGAGCCCCAGCATTTT. The chain combines TRBV19 with TRBJ1-5; the match to TRBD1 covers 7 bases. The CDR3 is made up of 16 amino acids. Germline trimming cut 8 bases from V and 8 bases from J; bases unmatched to any gene: 18. The germline gives CDR1 LNHDA, CDR2 SQIVND (reference sequence). Full variable domain (missing parts from reference TRBV19 and TRBJ1-5): DGGITQSPKYLFRKEGQNVTLSCEQNLNHDAMYWYRQDPGQGLRLIYYSQIVNDFQKGDIAEGYSVSREKKESFPLTVTSAQKNPTAFYLCASQTGESTGGEPQHFGDGTRLSIL.

This chain links TRBV18 with TRBJ2-7; D ambiguous. CDR1 is KGHSH and CDR2 is LQKENI in the germline V gene. The CDR3 has 14 residues. The V gene lost 1 base and the J gene lost 0 bases, with 7 bases spanning the gap. The DNA of the CDR3 is TGTGCCAGCTCACCACAAGGTCTCTCCTACGAGCAGTACTTC. Its translation is CASSPQGLSYEQYF. Looking up the rest from reference TRBV18 and TRBJ2-7 gives the full variable domain: NAGVMQNPRHLVRRRGQEARLRCSPMKGHSHVYWYRQLPEEGLKFMVYLQKENIIDESGMPKERFSAEFPKEGPSILRIQQVVRGDSAAYFCASSPQGLSYEQYFGPGTRLTVT.

The chain is built from TRBV28 and TRBJ2-3; D unresolved. This CDR3 spans 14 amino acids. V was cut by 5 bases and J by 4 bases, with 13 bases left in between. CDR1 is MDHEN and CDR2 is SYDVKM in the germline V gene. CDR3 protein: CASSLQSRADTQYF. The CDR3 DNA follows: TGTGCCAGCAGTCTTCAGTCCAGAGCAGATACGCAGTATTTT.

This clone was detected a few times. The chain recombines TRBV29-1 with TRBJ1-1; D uncertain. V lost 6 bases and J 0 bases, leaving 5 bases between the germline ends. Germline lookup yields CDR1 SQVTM and CDR2 ANQGSEA. This CDR3 region has 11 residues. CDR3 amino acids: CSVRMNTEAFF. The CDR3 DNA reads TGCAGCGTCCGCATGAACACTGAAGCTTTCTTT. Full variable domain (missing parts from reference TRBV29-1 and TRBJ1-1): SAVISQKPSRDICQRGTSLTIQCQVDSQVTMMFWYRQQPGQSLTLIATANQGSEATYESGFVIDKFPISRPNLTFSTLTVSNMSPEDSSIYLCSVRMNTEAFFGQGTRLTVV.

The V gene is TRBV10-1, the J gene TRBJ1-2; D is ambiguous. Trimming removed 9 bases at V and 2 bases at J, with 13 bases between. This CDR3 spans 13 amino acids. Germline CDR1 reads WNHNN; CDR2 reads SYGVQD (reference sequence). DNA of the CDR3: TGCGCCAGTTCAAAGACCCTAAACTATGGCTACACCTTC. This gives the protein CASSKTLNYGYTF.

This chain connects TRBV3-1 (or the pseudogene TRBV3-2) to TRBJ1-1, with D tentatively TRBD1 (6 bases). V dropped 4 bases and J dropped 1 base, with 22 bases sitting between them. Per the germline V gene, CDR1 is LGHDT and CDR2 is YNNKEL (reference sequence). The CDR3 consists of 18 residues. The CDR3 loop is CASSRSLQTGAGNTEAFF. Here the CDR3 DNA reads TGTGCCAGCAGCCGATCCCTCCAGACGGGGGCTGGGAACACTGAAGCTTTCTTT.

The chain links TRBV19 to TRBJ2-6; no clear D gene. The CDR3 contains 17 residues. V lost 5 bases and J lost 0, with 14 bases in between. From germline, CDR1 is LNHDA and CDR2 SQIVND (reference sequence). CDR3 residues: CASSPKTASSGANVLTF. The CDR3 coding sequence is TGTGCCAGTAGTCCGAAAACAGCTTCCTCTGGGGCCAACGTCCTGACTTTC.

The chain joins TRBV7-2 to TRBJ2-1, with TRBD2 matching 10 bases. Germline V gene data show CDR1 as SGHTA and CDR2 as FQGNSA. This CDR3 is 19 amino acids long. Trimming at V came to 0 bases and at J to 3 bases, leaving 11 bases not matched to a gene. The CDR3 DNA is TGTGCCAGCAGCTTAGCACAACCGGGACTAGCGAGAAACTACAATGAGCAGTTCTTC. Protein product: CASSLAQPGLARNYNEQFF.